This T cell receptor beta chain was found in a study of blood T cell repertoires in COVID-19. Background on the study: COVID-19 samples from acute and convalescent phases originated in the United States, Italy and Spain.

Original data processing: Reference gene primer amplification in the assay estimated nucleated cell counts. Generated by immunoSEQ multiplex PCR, the TCRdb table keeps only in-frame clones and is missing some. V, J and clone size are taken as reported in that table, and D and trimming were inferred from the DNA itself. The sample holds fewer than 110,000 clones, 70% to 90% seen once. CDR3 length: 14 amino acids. V shed 0 bases and J shed 1 base, with 7 bases lying between them. From germline, CDR1 is SGDLS and CDR2 YYNGEE. This clone was recorded once. The chain has TRBV9 and TRBJ1-1; D gene uncertain. The sequence came from a middle-aged man in a cohort sampled during active COVID-19. Sequenced: peripheral blood. CDR3 nucleotides: TGTGCCAGCAGCGTAGCTTCGGGGAACACTGAAGCTTTCTTT. Its protein is CASSVASGNTEAFF. Using reference TRBV9 and TRBJ1-1 for the parts outside the CDR3, the full variable domain is DSGVTQTPKHLITATGQRVTLRCSPRSGDLSVYWYQQSLDQGLQFLIQYYNGEERAKGNILERFSAQQFPDLHSELNLSSLELGDSALYFCASSVASGNTEAFFGQGTRLTVV.